This T cell receptor (beta chain) was retrieved from a study of blood T cells in healthy people across ages. Broader study findings: Naive T cell percentage showed a strong correlation with TCR beta diversity.

A word on this clonotype: Antigen specificity is unknown.

It was with a sample-barcoded 5' primer and a J-beta primer mix that a second PCR of roughly 7 to 12 cycles was run. Each TCR beta cDNA got a 12-nucleotide random molecular identifier. TCRdb analysed the 5' RACE reads with MiXCR anew, one entry per CDR3 protein. The repertoire includes just under 750,000 distinct CDR3 sequences, about a fifth of them detected once, and around 21% sits in the top ten. The V end lost 2 bases, the J end lost 8 bases, and 11 bases lay between the germline ends. CDR3 length: 12 residues. Germline assignment: CDR1 DFQATT and CDR2 SNEGSKA (reference sequence). The sequenced material came from blood. The chain joins TRBV20-1 to TRBJ2-3; D may be TRBD2 (5 bases). This TCR was recovered from a man between 65 and 79 years old in good health. CDR3 sequence (DNA): TGCAGTGCTAGATGGGTTCGGGGTACGCAGTATTTT. Residues: CSARWVRGTQYF.